The clone carrying this T cell receptor beta chain was seen just once. V lost 4 bases to trimming and J lost 10 bases, with 17 bases between them. Germline loops: CDR1 SGHNT, CDR2 YYREEE (reference sequence). This CDR3 is 13 amino acids long. The data were obtained in a study of blood T cell repertoires in COVID-19. Study-level background: Italy, Spain and the United States were the sources of the convalescent and acute COVID-19 samples. Sources were T cells, B-cell-depleted T cells, or PBMCs; the material itself was cDNA or gDNA.

In the original workflow: Researchers report that nucleated cell counts were estimated from reference gene primer amplification. Produced via immunoSEQ multiplex PCR; TCRdb's table is partial and in-frame only. V and J calls and clone size come straight from that table; D and trimming were deduced from the DNA. Of about 94,000 clones listed, approximately 86% are singletons. This TCR derives from a woman aged 55-75 years in a cohort sampled during active or convalescent COVID-19. Sequences were obtained from peripheral blood. The chain is built from TRBV5-4 and TRBJ2-5; D is perhaps TRBD2 (5 bases). The CDR3 DNA is TGTGCCAGCAGCCCCGGAGCGGAGGTTATCCAGTACTTC. Translated, it gives CASSPGAEVIQYF.